This T cell receptor (beta chain) emerged from a study of blood T cell repertoires in COVID-19. The CDR3 contains 17 residues. Germline values: CDR1 SGHRS, CDR2 YFSETQ. After removal of 5 bases from V and 3 bases from J, the junction contained 17 bases not matched to a gene. In the authors' methods: Reference gene primer amplification gave nucleated cell count estimates. Libraries were prepared by immunoSEQ multiplex PCR; TCRdb keeps only in-frame clonotypes and omits some of them. That table furnishes V, J and clone size, whereas the DNA furnished D and trimming. Of approximately 340,000 clones in the sample, around 83% were seen once.

The chain joins TRBV5-1 to TRBJ2-7, with 7 bases matching TRBD1. The sample taken for sequencing was peripheral blood. The TCR originated in a man aged 30 to 39 with active or convalescent COVID-19. CDR3 nucleotides: TGCGCCAGCAGTTTGAACAGGGGATACGGATCCTTCTACGAGCAGTACTTC. Its protein product is CASSLNRGYGSFYEQYF.